The present T cell receptor (beta chain) was sequenced within a study of regulatory T cells in long-lasting Graves disease (dated by TCRdb to the early 2020s). For the wider study: In the newly diagnosed Graves' disease group, patients had been taking antithyroid drugs for less than 3 months. The study took place in China and was registered as a clinical trial. A total of about 33 samples underwent TCR sequencing: roughly 13 from persistent and about 20 from newly diagnosed Graves' disease patients. Persistent Graves' disease patients were compared with newly diagnosed Graves' disease patients by peripheral blood TCR sequencing and RNA sequencing. What the work shows at the level of the full study, not this receptor alone: Sequencing and analysis were restricted to the TCR beta chain. More public clonotypes were shared among persistent patients (2,741) than among newly diagnosed patients (roughly 1,000). Preferential use of TRBV28, TRBJ1-2 and TRBJ2-5 was observed in persistent disease, whereas TRBV20-1 and TRBJ2-1 were favored in newly diagnosed disease. Only peripheral blood was studied, because thyroid tissue, the primary lesion, was inaccessible. As a limitation, the authors acknowledged that the small sample size may reduce accuracy. Compared with newly diagnosed patients, patients with persistent Graves' disease had lower TCR Shannon entropy and fewer highly expanded clones, which suggests clonal expansion.

The library relied on multiplex PCR. These reads were obtained on an Illumina HiSeq 4000. To build TCR beta libraries, CDR3 regions were amplified by Arm-PCR using iRepertoire HTBI primers. Gel purification was performed on PCR products prior to sequencing. Processing in the source paper ran as follows. Across samples, some 62 TRBV and 13 to 15 TRBJ segments were identified and used for gene usage analysis of CDR3 amino acid clonotypes. COPE and FqMerger were used to merge filtered high-quality paired reads into contigs. BLAST was used to align contigs to IMGT TRBV, TRBD and TRBJ reference genes, with CDR3 defined following IMGT. Any clonotype with a frequency above 0.1% was classified as a highly expanded clone. Shannon entropy was used to measure repertoire diversity, and the Gini coefficient was used to measure V-J evenness. Clonotypes shared by more than one individual were considered public. The public reads were run again by TCRdb, first through fastp at Q25 and then through MiXCR, and only productive beta chains were kept. Each entry is one CDR3 protein sequence, shown with its most common DNA and genes. In this record, the V and J calls reflect TCRdb's handling and not the investigators' own analysis. The sample profile shows 400,000 to 500,000 distinct CDR3 sequences; about 17% of them were found once. Roughly 23% of the sample is taken by the ten largest.

The sample's time point, from its label and the paper: newly diagnosed GD, antithyroid drugs for less than 3 months. For both TCR sequencing and RNA sequencing, RNA was extracted from PBMCs using TRIzol. The diagnosis of Graves' disease was made according to American Thyroid Association guidelines. Patients were recruited from an endocrinology department in Xi'an, China. Each patient gave around 9.2 milliliters of peripheral blood, collected in an EDTA anticoagulant tube. Ficoll Paque Plus density gradient separation was used to isolate PBMCs, and no further T cell sorting was done. An Agilent 2100 Bioanalyzer and agarose gel were used to check RNA quality, while a NanoDrop 2000 measured RNA concentration. Looking up the germline V gene yields CDR1 MDHEN and CDR2 SYDVKM. Reading from cysteine to phenylalanine, the CDR3 counts 15 amino acids. CDR3 DNA is the only sequence kept; it has 45 bases, read in frame from the first base.

As concerns this clonotype: Its antigen is not yet known. Being one base from a much bigger clone, this may be a read error.

The sample also formed part of further work on T cells in Graves' hyperthyroidism and ophthalmopathy. Per the second study: A patient counted as having stable Graves' hyperthyroidism if no progression to ophthalmopathy occurred over 18 months of follow-up. Hyperthyroidism patients were aged 18 to 65 years and newly diagnosed, with disease duration of less than 2 months. Patients with uncontrolled infections, other autoimmune diseases, pregnancy or lactation were excluded. Diagnoses were established on the basis of clinical symptoms, serum thyroxine and TRAb, thyroid ultrasound, and orbital computed tomography. A first-round RT-PCR of the TCR CDR3 used the HTBI primer set with the Qiagen OneStep RT-PCR kit. Most expanded thyroid clonotypes (frequency above 0.001) were also found in blood, which suggests that blood repertoires may mirror thyroid immune responses. Ophthalmopathy was separated from stable hyperthyroidism by a 13 V-J signature model, with about 88% sensitivity and about 81% specificity obtained in cross-validation and 80%/75% obtained in testing. In validation, the model predicted progression to ophthalmopathy a median of roughly 6.1 months before onset, with 70% to 71% sensitivity and roughly 79% specificity. TCR V-J signatures able to tell the groups apart were searched for in a discovery cohort of more than 90 patients, of whom roughly 42 had Graves' ophthalmopathy and 55 to 60 had stable Graves' hyperthyroidism. Prospective prediction of ophthalmopathy was tested in an independent validation cohort consisting of 18 to 20 hyperthyroidism patients and 15 or so patients who later progressed to ophthalmopathy. The roughly 91 discovery patients were randomly divided into training and test sets at a 7:3 ratio. The study also compared thyroid tissue and blood T-cell repertoires from a handful of Graves' hyperthyroidism patients. After blood sampling, hyperthyroidism patients were treated with methimazole at a starting dose of 30 mg daily, and ophthalmopathy patients were treated with high-dose intravenous methylprednisolone. Libraries were constructed in a second round of multiplex PCR, after which size selection and purification were carried out. Sequencing of the libraries was done on an Illumina HiSeq2000 using paired-end 100 bp reads. Raw data were processed with SOAPnuke, discarding reads with adapters, uncalled bases, mean Phred below 15, or no exact constant-primer or identifier match. COPE v1.2.5 was used to merge high-quality paired reads, and clonotypes were defined as unique nucleotide sequences. Clonotypes were aligned to IMGT TRBV, TRBD and TRBJ reference segments using MiTCR v1.1. Analysis was restricted to V-J combinations with a frequency above 0.0001, which covered roughly 99% of repertoires. The TCS score was defined as F50 (clonal expansion) divided by E x V (chaos), with BLOSUM62-based TCRdist calculated between CDR3 peptides within each V-J. Welch's t-statistics and random forest reduced 514 V-J features to 13, which were used in a naive Bayes classifier (R e1071). No statistical method was used to set the sample size in advance, and investigators knew the group allocation. The paper reports TCR Vbeta CDR3 sequencing of over 120 peripheral blood samples: 43 ophthalmopathy, 70 to 85 hyperthyroidism and 17 progressor patients.

This clonotype originated in a woman in her late teens or twenties with Graves disease. Donor details come from another sample of the same person, matched by shared clones. The sample in question was peripheral blood mononuclear cells (PBMCs), obtained at new diagnosis, from a patient treated with antithyroid drugs. The rearranged segments are TRBV28 and TRBJ2-1, with TRBD1 perhaps the D gene, on 6 matching bases. The CDR3 region: CASNEGHLSYNKQFF. Here is the DNA: TGTGCCAGCAATGAGGGACACCTTTCCTACAATAAGCAGTTCTTC.